Listed below are T cell receptor beta chains from one sample, sequenced in a study of blood T cell repertoires in COVID-19. Here immunoSEQ multiplex PCR was the method, and the copy in TCRdb shows in-frame clones only, minus some. The data show roughly 140,000 clones, roughly 80% seen once. What was sequenced was peripheral blood. Every receptor here comes from a human donor in a cohort sampled during active COVID-19. Each CDR3 is given with its conserved first and last residue. The D gene is left open where the match is weak. Clone size is stated in some rows and not others, as once, few, many or a class when expanded.

clone_size	d_call	v_call	j_call	cdr3_nt	cdr3_aa
few	-	TRBV2	TRBJ1-1	TGTGCCAGCAGACAGACGGGGAAGAACACTGAAGCTTTCTTT	CASRQTGKNTEAFF
-	-	TRBV27	TRBJ2-7	TGTGCCAGCAGGACGACGTTAGGACAGAACCCCTACGAGCAGTACTTC	CASRTTLGQNPYEQYF
once	TRBD1	TRBV18	TRBJ1-2	TGTGCCAGCTCACAGGACCATACAGGGGATTTGGGTGGCTACACCTTC	CASSQDHTGDLGGYTF
-	-	TRBV29-1	TRBJ1-5	TGCAGCGTCGTGTCTGGTATCCCGGATCAGCCCCAGCATTTT	CSVVSGIPDQPQHF
-	TRBD1	TRBV5-1	TRBJ2-1	TGCGCCAGCAGCTTAAGGTTGGCGGGCAGGGGGAAGCAGAATGAGCAGTTCTTC	CASSLRLAGRGKQNEQFF
-	-	TRBV24-1	TRBJ1-1	TGTGCCACCAGGGCCGGGTCCTTCGGTGAAGCTTTCTTT	CATRAGSFGEAFF
-	TRBD1	TRBV5-5	TRBJ1-3	TGTGCCAGCAGACCGACAGGGTCCTCTGGAAACACCATATATTTT	CASRPTGSSGNTIYF
-	TRBD1	TRBV5-4	TRBJ1-2	TGTGCCAGCAGCGAAAGCCGGGACAGGGGTCTATCTAACTATGGCTACACCTTC	CASSESRDRGLSNYGYTF
-	-	TRBV11-2	TRBJ2-7	TGTGCCAGCAGCCCTAGTCGTACTTCCTACGAGCAGTACTTC	CASSPSRTSYEQYF
-	-	TRBV6-5	TRBJ2-7	TGTGCCAGCAGGACGAGGGCCCAGAGCTCCTACGAGCAGTACTTC	CASRTRAQSSYEQYF
-	-	TRBV29-1	TRBJ2-2	TGCAGTGGGACGGAGGGCAAGGGGGAGCTGTTTTTT	CSGTEGKGELFF
-	-	TRBV19	TRBJ2-7	TGTGCCAGTACCTCCCCGGACTATTCCAAGTGGTTCTTC	CASTSPDYSKWFF
-	-	TRBV12-3/TRBV12-4	TRBJ1-2	TGTGCCAGCAGTCCGAGCTATGGCTACACCTTC	CASSPSYGYTF
-	-	TRBV27	TRBJ1-3	TGTGCCAGCAGTCCGTGGACAGCCTTGGGGTCTGGAAACACCATATATTTT	CASSPWTALGSGNTIYF
many	-	TRBV29-1	TRBJ1-2	TGCAGCGTTGAAGATCGCGGGACCGCTACCTATGGCTACACCTTC	CSVEDRGTATYGYTF
-	-	TRBV28	TRBJ1-2	TGTGCCAGCAGTTTAAGTGGGCAACTGATTCATGGCTACACCTTC	CASSLSGQLIHGYTF
-	-	TRBV7-2	TRBJ1-6	TGTGCCAGCAGCTTACTGGGGCAAGCCAATTCACCCCTCCACTTT	CASSLLGQANSPLHF
-	TRBD2	TRBV7-2	TRBJ2-3	TGTGCCAGCAGCGCAACGGGACTAGTTGCAGATACGCAGTATTTT	CASSATGLVADTQYF
-	-	TRBV5-5	TRBJ2-5	TGTGCCAGCAGCTTGCCAGGGGCAGAGACCCAGTACTTC	CASSLPGAETQYF
once	-	TRBV3-1/TRBV3-2	TRBJ2-2	TGTGCCAGCAGCCAAGAACCAGGGACATGGGGCACCGGGGAGCTGTTTTTT	CASSQEPGTWGTGELFF
-	TRBD1	TRBV20-1	TRBJ2-7	TGCAGTGCTAGTTTCCCCAAGACAGGGAATTATAAGAACGTACGGCAGTACTTC	CSASFPKTGNYKNVRQYF
-	-	TRBV3-1/TRBV3-2	TRBJ1-1	TGTGCCAGCAGCCAAGGGGCGGGCTCTGAAGCTTTCTTT	CASSQGAGSEAFF
-	TRBD1	TRBV5-1	TRBJ1-1	TGCGCCAGCAGCCGGGACAGGGGAGGTTCAACTGAAGCTTTCTTT	CASSRDRGGSTEAFF